Below, 27 T cell receptor beta chains from the same sample are listed, as sequenced in a study of response to subunit inactivated influenza vaccine. Each CDR3 protein gets one entry after TCRdb re-called the RT-PCR reads with MiXCR. This repertoire shows around 750,000 distinct CDR3 sequences, 20% to 25% found once; its top ten account for approximately 10%. The sample consisted of PBMCs from blood, taken more than 4 days after vaccination. Source of these receptors: a man aged 45-65 years who received an inactivated influenza vaccine.

Here the CDR3 reads CASSQEQGPYEQYF. The DNA of the CDR3 is TGCGCCAGCAGCCAGGAGCAGGGCCCCTACGAGCAGTACTTC. The chain uses TRBV4-3 and TRBJ2-7; a weak D match, TRBD1 (5 bases). V dropped 3 bases and J dropped 2 bases, with 11 bases sitting between them. Germline CDR1 and CDR2: LGHNA and YSLEER. CDR3 size: 14 residues.

The V call is TRBV28, the J call TRBJ2-1; 7 bases align to TRBD1. This CDR3 region has 17 residues. The junction had 14 bases not matched to a gene; V was cut back by 6 bases and J by 3 bases. Germline values: CDR1 MDHEN, CDR2 SYDVKM. The CDR3 nucleotides read TGTGCCAGCAGGCGGCGGTACAGGGGCGATATCTACAATGAGCAGTTCTTC. Protein product: CASRRRYRGDIYNEQFF.

V and J are TRBV7-2 and TRBJ2-3; 7 bases map to TRBD2. The CDR3 sequence is 15 residues long. CDR1 and CDR2 (germline): SGHTA, FQGNSA. V lost 5 bases and J lost 2; bases outside the gene matches: 7. CDR3 residues: CASSQAGTNTDTQYF. CDR3 nucleotide sequence: TGTGCCAGCAGCCAAGCTGGGACTAACACAGATACGCAGTATTTT.

The V gene is TRBV5-6, the J gene TRBJ2-1, with 8 bases identical to TRBD2. V dropped 5 bases and J dropped 6; count of bases not matched to a gene: 16. CDR1 SGHDT and CDR2 YYEEEE come from the germline V gene. The CDR3 runs to 17 residues. CDR3 nucleotides: TGTGCCAGCAGAAATATGGCTTCGGGGGGGCCGGTCAATGAGCAGTTCTTC. Translated, it gives CASRNMASGGPVNEQFF.

Only a few counts were recorded for this clonotype. This chain links TRBV4-3 with TRBJ2-2; weak D call: TRBD1 (5 bases). This CDR3 is 17 amino acids long. CDR1 and CDR2 (germline): LGHNA, YSLEER. The V end was cut by 0 bases, the J end by 6 bases, with 17 bases between. The CDR3 region has the DNA TGCGCCAGCAGCCAAGACCCAGGGAATTTTATTGCCGGGGAGCTGTTTTTT. Its protein product is CASSQDPGNFIAGELFF.

This chain connects TRBV7-3 to TRBJ2-2, with 13 positions matching TRBD2. Germline CDR1 and CDR2: SGHTA and FQGTGA. The CDR3 is 17 amino acids. The ends lost 3 bases at V and 6 bases at J; junction bases unmatched: 7. The DNA of the CDR3 is TGTGCCAGCAGCTTGAGGACTAGCGGGAGTGTCTCCGGGGAGCTGTTTTTT. Translated, it gives CASSLRTSGSVSGELFF.

This clonotype was observed at least ten times. This chain links TRBV20-1 with TRBJ2-3; tentative D call: TRBD2 (5 bases). Between the trimmed V and J ends, which lost 6 bases and 3 bases, there was a span of 13 bases. The CDR3 is 13 amino acids. Per germline, CDR1 DFQATT and CDR2 SNEGSKA (reference sequence). The CDR3 reads CSARRPATDTQYF. The DNA for the CDR3 is TGCAGTGCCCGGAGGCCGGCGACAGATACGCAGTATTTT.

The V gene is TRBV20-1, the J gene TRBJ1-1; D is unclear. This CDR3 spans 15 amino acids. The V end lost 0 bases, the J end lost 0 bases, and 11 bases lay between the germline ends. Germline V gives CDR1 DFQATT, CDR2 SNEGSKA (reference sequence). CDR3 in amino acids: CSARDFGFMNTEAFF. The CDR3 DNA reads as TGCAGTGCTAGAGACTTTGGGTTCATGAACACTGAAGCTTTCTTT.

There are a few counts of this clonotype. The V gene is TRBV5-1, the J gene TRBJ1-3, with a weak D call TRBD1 (5 bases). The CDR3 sequence is 16 residues long. V was shortened by 1 base and J by 0 bases, with 11 bases between the two germline ends. The V gene's germline CDR1 is SGHRS and CDR2 YFSETQ. The CDR3 spells CASSLTGALSGNTIYF. In DNA, the CDR3 is TGCGCCAGCAGCTTGACAGGAGCCCTCTCTGGAAACACCATATATTTT.

This chain uses TRBV6-2 or TRBV6-3 with TRBJ2-3; 7 nucleotides line up with TRBD2. CDR1 is MNHEY, CDR2 SVGEGT, per germline. V gave up 0 bases and J gave up 4 bases; unmatched junction bases: 10. The CDR3 covers 17 residues. CDR3: CASSYSPRLAGPDTQYF. The CDR3 DNA reads as TGTGCCAGCAGTTACTCGCCAAGACTAGCCGGGCCAGATACGCAGTATTTT.

V and J are TRBV20-1 and TRBJ2-1; 9 positions agree with TRBD2. Germline trimming cut 4 bases from V and 7 bases from J; bases unmatched to any gene: 5. Germline CDR1 is DFQATT and CDR2 is SNEGSKA (reference sequence). This CDR3 has 13 amino acids. CDR3: CSATPGLANEQFF. For the CDR3, the DNA is TGCAGTGCTACTCCGGGACTAGCAAATGAGCAGTTCTTC.

This clonotype came up many times. The J gene is TRBJ2-7, the V gene TRBV12-3 or TRBV12-4; D ambiguous. V was pared by 5 bases and J by 0 bases, with 11 bases between. This CDR3 region has 14 residues. The CDR3 is CASSPAVSSYEQYF. CDR3 sequence (DNA): TGTGCCAGCAGTCCGGCGGTTAGCTCCTACGAGCAGTACTTC.

CDR3 coding DNA: TGTGCCATCAGGGACAGGGCCTCCTACGAGCAGTACTTC. This translates into CAIRDRASYEQYF. The chain links TRBV10-3 to TRBJ2-7; 8 bases line up with TRBD1. Germline-derived CDR1 and CDR2 are ENHRY and SYGVKD. V shed 6 bases, J shed 0 bases, and the junction held 1 base outside the gene matches. The CDR3 loop spans 13 amino acids.

The chain has TRBV4-3 and TRBJ2-7, with TRBD1 as a possible D gene (6 bases). Germline V gene data show CDR1 as LGHNA and CDR2 as YSLEER. The CDR3 covers 15 residues. Trimming pared 0 bases from V and 7 bases from J, leaving 16 bases between. The CDR3 sequence: CASSQEGALRGEQYF. As DNA, the CDR3 is TGCGCCAGCAGCCAAGAGGGGGCGCTAAGGGGGGAGCAGTACTTC.

The V call is TRBV28, the J call TRBJ2-1; TRBD1 might be the D (6 bases). CDR1 and CDR2 (germline): MDHEN, SYDVKM. V was shortened by 6 bases and J by 5 bases, with 20 bases between the two germline ends. CDR3 length: 16 residues. The CDR3 region is CASRVLGAGANNEQFF. The DNA for the CDR3 is TGTGCCAGCAGAGTACTAGGCGCAGGGGCAAACAATGAGCAGTTCTTC. Complete variable domain (other parts from reference TRBV28 and TRBJ2-1): DVKVTQSSRYLVKRTGEKVFLECVQDMDHENMFWYRQDPGLGLRLIYFSYDVKMKEKGDIPEGYSVSREKKERFSLILESASTNQTSMYLCASRVLGAGANNEQFFGPGTRLTVL.

This CDR3 is CASSYWDRTDTQYF. As DNA, the CDR3 is TGCGCCAGCAGCTACTGGGACAGAACAGATACGCAGTATTTT. V is TRBV5-1 and J is TRBJ2-3, with TRBD1 matching over 7 bases. V was pared by 3 bases and J by 3 bases, with 4 bases of the junction left unmatched. The germline CDR1 and CDR2 sequences are SGHRS and YFSETQ. The CDR3 consists of 14 residues.

V and J are TRBV20-1 and TRBJ2-5; D tentatively fits TRBD1 or TRBD2 (6 bases each). This CDR3 is built from 14 residues. The V gene lost 1 base and the J gene lost 5 bases, with 14 bases spanning the gap. Germline values: CDR1 DFQATT, CDR2 SNEGSKA (reference sequence). CDR3 sequence: CSARGVGGPETQYF. CDR3 nucleotide sequence: TGCAGTGCTAGAGGAGTCGGGGGCCCCGAGACCCAGTACTTC.

The J gene is TRBJ2-1, the V gene TRBV7-9; 9 bases line up with TRBD2. The length of the CDR3 is 15 residues. Germline CDR1 and CDR2: SEHNR and FQNEAQ (reference sequence). V gave up 0 bases and J gave up 9 bases; unmatched junction bases: 6. CDR3 DNA: TGTGCCAGCAGCTTAGCGACCGGGACTAGCCTTGAGCAGTTCTTC. Its translation is CASSLATGTSLEQFF. Supplemented by reference TRBV7-9 and TRBJ2-1, the full variable domain reads DTGVSQNPRHKITKRGQNVTFRCDPISEHNRLYWYRQTLGQGPEFLTYFQNEAQLEKSRLLSDRFSAERPKGSFSTLEIQRTEQGDSAMYLCASSLATGTSLEQFFGPGTRLTVL.

This clonotype was counted only a few times. The V call is TRBV20-1, the J call TRBJ2-1; D call uncertain. The length of the CDR3 is 14 residues. Trimming removed 4 bases from V and 0 bases from J, with 10 bases in between. Germline V gene data show CDR1 as DFQATT and CDR2 as SNEGSKA (reference sequence). The CDR3 sequence: CSAIGPRSYNEQFF. The DNA for the CDR3 is TGCAGTGCTATTGGTCCCCGCTCCTACAATGAGCAGTTCTTC.

This clonotype was detected a few times. The gene calls are TRBV7-6 and TRBJ2-2, with 9 bases lining up with TRBD2. V dropped 0 bases and J dropped 6; count of bases not matched to a gene: 5. The CDR3 has 16 residues. Germline V gene sequence: CDR1 SGHVS, CDR2 FNYEAQ. Written as DNA, the CDR3 is TGTGCCAGCAGCTTAGCCCCTAGCGGGACCCCCGGGGAGCTGTTTTTT. Protein product: CASSLAPSGTPGELFF.

This clonotype was picked up a small number of times. The J gene is TRBJ2-3, the V gene TRBV10-3; TRBD1 aligns across 12 bases. V lost 7 bases to trimming and J lost 1 base; unmatched junction nucleotides: 6. The CDR3 runs to 16 residues. Germline V gene lookup returns CDR1 ENHRY and CDR2 SYGVKD. The CDR3 bases are TGTGCCATCAACCCGGGACAGGGGGCGGGCACAGATACGCAGTATTTT. Its translation is CAINPGQGAGTDTQYF.

CDR3 bases: TGTGCCAGTAGGGCGGGGACAGGGGCCTACGAGCAGTACTTC. It specifies CASRAGTGAYEQYF. This sequence joins TRBV19 and TRBJ2-7; 10 bases are a match to TRBD1. The CDR3 is made up of 14 amino acids. Germline CDR1 reads LNHDA; CDR2 reads SQIVND (reference sequence). After removal of 6 bases from V and 2 bases from J, the junction contained 4 bases not matched to a gene.

Note on this clonotype: Sequence at one end of the junction differs from germline and may be a read error. This chain connects TRBV20-1 to TRBJ2-7; 8 bases map to TRBD1. Germline CDR1 is DFQATT and CDR2 is SNEGSKA (reference sequence). The CDR3 covers 13 residues. In nucleotides, the CDR3 is TGCAGTGCAGAAGACAGGGGTCCCTACGAGCACTACTTC. This sequence encodes CSAEDRGPYEHYF.

The V call is TRBV5-1, the J call TRBJ2-1; D perhaps matches TRBD2 (5 bases). The CDR3 is 16 amino acids. The V end was cut by 0 bases, the J end by 0 bases, with 10 bases between. Germline values: CDR1 SGHRS, CDR2 YFSETQ. The CDR3 DNA reads as TGCGCCAGCAGCTTGGGAGGGAGTCACTCCTACAATGAGCAGTTCTTC. It yields the protein CASSLGGSHSYNEQFF.

This clonotype was observed a handful of times. The chain uses TRBV7-6 and TRBJ2-3, with TRBD1 matching 8 bases. Losses at the gene ends were 5 bases for V and 1 base for J; bases not matched to a gene: 8. The CDR3 is 16 residues long. Germline V CDR1 and CDR2: SGHVS, FNYEAQ. The CDR3 DNA is TGTGCCAGCAGCCCCCGACAGGGGCAGGGCACAGATACGCAGTATTTT. Encoded protein: CASSPRQGQGTDTQYF.

This clonotype has more than one count but fewer than ten. V is TRBV6-5 and J is TRBJ1-1, with TRBD1 identical over 8 bases. The germline V gene has CDR1 MNHEY and CDR2 SVGAGI. V lost 0 bases and J lost 3; bases outside the gene matches: 6. CDR3 length: 16 amino acids. In DNA, the CDR3 is TGTGCCAGCAGTTACTCGGACAGGGCGGGGGACACTGAAGCTTTCTTT. Translating gives CASSYSDRAGDTEAFF.

Ten or more counts support this clonotype. V and J are TRBV4-3 and TRBJ2-1; 7 nucleotides align to TRBD1. J lost 2 bases, V lost 4 bases, and 5 bases had no gene match. This CDR3 spans 15 amino acids. The V gene's germline CDR1 is LGHNA and CDR2 YSLEER. As DNA, the CDR3 is TGCGCCAGCAGCCGCGGCAGGGGGACCTACAATGAGCAGTTCTTC. Protein: CASSRGRGTYNEQFF.